This T cell receptor beta chain comes out of a study of blood T cell repertoires in COVID-19 (dated by TCRdb to about 2020). Study-level background: The collaborator samples originated in the United States, Italy and Spain and spanned the acute and convalescent phases of COVID-19. The dataset comprised deeply sampled blood TCRbeta repertoires from subjects exposed to, actively infected with, or recovered from COVID-19. A freely available public database, intended as a resource for researchers studying the immune response to SARS-CoV-2, is where the repertoires were released. Samples came from the ongoing ImmuneRACE study (first 160 participants) plus 1,254 subjects from 6 global collaborators. The sample metadata nearly always contained a de-identified subject ID, COVID-19 status, age in years and sex. The material from the prospective study consisted of cDNA or gDNA derived from T cells, B-cell-depleted T cells, or PBMCs. Where available, HLA class I and class II types were obtained from metadata supplied by the sample provider rather than from assay-based typing.

In regard to this clone: The specificity of this receptor is unknown. Base qualities were left out, and no much larger clone turns up one base away.

Collaborating institutions collected whole blood in K2EDTA tubes following their own protocols. Collaborator samples were shipped for TCRbeta analysis as frozen whole blood, isolated PBMCs, or DNA extracted from either sample type. Study-wide findings and limitations: Clinical and demographic metadata were provided uncurated, with the amount varying by source and participant.

The CDR1 and CDR2 encoded by the germline V gene (reference sequence) are LNHNV and YYDKDF. V is reduced by 0 bases and J by 0 bases, leaving a spacing of 12 bases between them. From its cysteine to its phenylalanine, the CDR3 spans 17 amino acids. The CDR3 DNA has 51 bases and is translated from base 1. The immunoSEQ Assay, a bias-controlled multiplex PCR, was used to amplify TCRbeta CDR3 regions from genomic DNA. Per the source publication's procedure: Nucleated cell counts per sample were estimated from amplification of reference gene primers within the assay. To quantify the absolute abundance of each unique TCRbeta CDR3 rearrangement, sequence reads were collapsed and filtered. For each sample, productive Simpson clonality was calculated as the square root of Simpson's diversity index across productive rearrangements. The table was pulled from immuneACCESS by TCRdb, which kept in-frame rearrangements only. Such tables lose some clones; where checked, under half of the loss comes from unresolved V genes, and the rest has no known cause. The V and J calls and clone size come from that table; D and trimming were worked out from the DNA. The sample table contains approximately 240,000 clones; only one count was recorded for 65% to 85% of them. In total, the top ten clones hold 5.5% of the sample.

The source is a human donor in a cohort sampled during active COVID-19. Sequenced sample: peripheral blood. The chain joins TRBV15 to TRBJ1-5, with an unclear D gene assignment. The sequence in DNA is TGTGCCACCAGCAGAGACCTAAACTCGCTTAGCAATCAGCCCCAGCATTTT. It encodes CATSRDLNSLSNQPQHF.